What follows are 21 T cell receptor beta chains derived from one specimen sequenced in a study of T-cell memory formation after mild COVID-19. In TCRdb, the 5' RACE reads were re-called with MiXCR into one record per CDR3 protein. The sample gives tens of thousands of distinct CDR3 sequences, around 27% of which show up once; under 50% is in the top ten. Sequencing was done on a sample of PBMCs or a T cell subset sorted from them (not recorded which). All receptors derive from a man between 18 and 29 years old who had mild COVID-19 (a few samples of this study predate the infection). Cell type and time point are not known.

The CDR3 region has the DNA TGTGCCAGCAGCTCACCTATAGCGGGAGTCCACGAGCAGTACTTC. It encodes CASSSPIAGVHEQYF. J is TRBJ2-7 and V is TRBV11-2; 9 positions match TRBD2. CDR1 is SGHAT, CDR2 FQNNGV, per germline. The CDR3 is 15 residues long. V lost 4 bases and J lost 5; bases outside the gene matches: 9.

The V gene is TRBV5-1, the J gene TRBJ2-3; 12 nucleotides align to TRBD2. In germline, CDR1 is SGHRS, CDR2 YFSETQ. After removal of 3 bases from V and 5 bases from J, the junction contained 10 bases not matched to a gene. The CDR3 contains 17 residues. CDR3 DNA: TGCGCCAGCAGCTCAGGACTAGCGGGGTTAGGAGGAGATACGCAGTATTTT. It is translated as CASSSGLAGLGGDTQYF.

V is TRBV20-1 and J is TRBJ2-1; tentatively, D is TRBD1 (6 bases). The CDR3 spans 15 residues. Germline V gene data show CDR1 as DFQATT and CDR2 as SNEGSKA (reference sequence). The ends were cut back, 0 bases at V and 3 bases at J, with 12 bases in the middle. CDR3 sequence: CSARDSEGDYNEQFF. In DNA, the CDR3 is TGCAGTGCTAGAGATTCCGAGGGGGACTACAATGAGCAGTTCTTC.

This sequence joins TRBV4-2 and TRBJ1-1; D unresolved. Germline V gene sequence: CDR1 LGHNA, CDR2 YNFKEQ. This CDR3 has 13 amino acids. V lost 11 bases and J 0 bases, leaving 13 bases between the germline ends. The CDR3 sequence is CAGRRTVNTEAFF. CDR3 DNA sequence: TGTGCCGGCCGCCGGACGGTGAACACTGAAGCTTTCTTT.

This clonotype was seen only a few times. The chain recombines TRBV15 with TRBJ1-5; D not resolved. The CDR3 sequence is 14 residues long. V gave up 1 base and J gave up 2 bases, with 6 bases separating them. The germline V gene encodes CDR1 LNHNV and CDR2 YYDKDF (reference sequence). The CDR3 loop is CATSRGEGNQPQHF. The DNA for the CDR3 is TGTGCCACCAGCAGAGGAGAGGGCAATCAGCCCCAGCATTTT.

V usage is TRBV28 and J usage is TRBJ2-5, with 8 bases lining up with TRBD2. From germline, CDR1 is MDHEN and CDR2 SYDVKM. The V and J ends lost 8 bases and 5 bases, in that order; junction bases with no gene match: 25. The CDR3 totals 19 residues. CDR3 DNA sequence: TGTGCCAGCCTCTCCGATACGATTCCCCGTCGGGGGGGGACGGAGACCCAGTACTTC. As protein: CASLSDTIPRRGGTETQYF.

This clonotype was seen only a few times. The chain employs TRBV27 and TRBJ1-5; 9 bases are a match to TRBD1. CDR3 length: 15 residues. V was clipped by 5 bases and J by 3 bases; unmatched bases: 5. Germline assignment: CDR1 MNHEY and CDR2 SMNVEV (reference sequence). The CDR3: CASSTRTGANQPQHF. DNA for the CDR3: TGTGCCAGCAGTACGAGGACAGGGGCCAATCAGCCCCAGCATTTT.

This rearrangement joins TRBV27 to TRBJ2-7; D possibly corresponds to TRBD2 (6 bases). This CDR3 comprises 13 residues. The germline gives CDR1 MNHEY, CDR2 SMNVEV (reference sequence). The V end was cut by 2 bases, the J end by 3 bases, with 8 bases between. For the CDR3, the DNA is TGTGCCAGCAGTTTAGTGCGGGGCTACGAGCAGTACTTC. The encoded protein is CASSLVRGYEQYF.

The gene calls are TRBV11-2 and TRBJ2-7; 7 nucleotides agree with TRBD1. CDR3 size: 15 residues. Losses at the gene ends were 6 bases for V and 2 bases for J; bases not matched to a gene: 10. Germline values: CDR1 SGHAT, CDR2 FQNNGV. The CDR3 loop is CASRDIRDSTYEQYF. The CDR3 DNA reads TGTGCCAGCAGAGATATCCGGGACAGTACCTACGAGCAGTACTTC.

The J gene is TRBJ1-1, the V gene TRBV7-2, with TRBD1 matching over 12 bases. This CDR3 has 16 residues. Trimming took 3 bases from V and 0 from J; bases not matched to a gene: 2. CDR1 and CDR2 (germline): SGHTA, FQGNSA. This CDR3 is CASSFGTGGVNTEAFF. The CDR3 coding sequence is TGTGCCAGCAGCTTCGGGACAGGGGGCGTGAACACTGAAGCTTTCTTT.

The table lists this clonotype with a few counts. The V gene is TRBV12-3 or TRBV12-4, the J gene TRBJ2-7; tentative D call: TRBD1 (6 bases). Trimming cost V 5 bases and J 7 bases, with 21 bases left between them. The CDR3 runs 15 residues. CDR3: CASSAFVYRVGEQYF. CDR3 DNA sequence: TGTGCCAGCAGTGCCTTTGTATACAGGGTGGGGGAGCAGTACTTC.

This chain joins TRBV7-2 and TRBJ2-2; D not certain. CDR3 length equals 10 residues. The germline gives CDR1 SGHTA, CDR2 FQGNSA. The V end lost 5 bases, the J end lost 5 bases, and 0 bases lay between the germline ends. CDR3 amino acids: CASSTGELFF. CDR3 in DNA: TGTGCCAGCAGCACCGGGGAGCTGTTTTTT.

Judged by abundance, this clonotype is medium-sized. The chain recombines TRBV11-1 with TRBJ2-1; the D gene is possibly TRBD1 (7 bases). Per germline, CDR1 SGHAT and CDR2 FQDESV (reference sequence). V lost 0 bases and J lost 1, with 10 bases in between. The CDR3 runs to 16 residues. In DNA, the CDR3 is TGTGCCAGCAGCTTAGCGTCAGGGGGGTCCTACAATGAGCAGTTCTTC. This encodes CASSLASGGSYNEQFF.

This clonotype was observed a few times. The genes are TRBV7-9 and TRBJ1-6; D not certain. Germline CDR1 reads SEHNR; CDR2 reads FQNEAQ (reference sequence). Trimming cost V 4 bases and J 6 bases, with 13 bases left between them. There are 15 residues in the CDR3. CDR3 protein: CASSSESGPNSPLHF. As DNA, the CDR3 is TGTGCCAGCAGCTCCGAATCAGGACCTAATTCACCCCTCCACTTT. Based on the CDR3 plus reference TRBV7-9 and TRBJ1-6, the full variable domain is DTGVSQNPRHKITKRGQNVTFRCDPISEHNRLYWYRQTLGQGPEFLTYFQNEAQLEKSRLLSDRFSAERPKGSFSTLEIQRTEQGDSAMYLCASSSESGPNSPLHFGNGTRLTVT.

This clonotype was recorded a few times. The V gene is TRBV4-3, the J gene TRBJ1-1, with 8 bases that match TRBD1. The junction had 12 bases not matched to a gene; V was cut back by 3 bases and J by 3 bases. CDR3 length: 17 residues. Germline V gene sequence: CDR1 LGHNA, CDR2 YSLEER. CDR3 bases: TGCGCCAGCAGCCATCTGGACCAGGGGGCAAAGGACACTGAAGCTTTCTTT. Its translation is CASSHLDQGAKDTEAFF.

DNA of the CDR3: TGTGCCAGCAGTCCGACGCTAGCTGCCACAGATACGCAGTATTTT. Translating gives CASSPTLAATDTQYF. V and J are TRBV2 and TRBJ2-3, with D possibly matching TRBD2 (5 bases). This CDR3 region has 15 residues. V dropped 5 bases and J dropped 2 bases, with 14 bases sitting between them. CDR1 and CDR2 from the germline V gene are SNHLY and FYNNEI.

The chain employs TRBV5-4 and TRBJ2-7, with 10 bases identical to TRBD2. Germline V gives CDR1 SGHNT, CDR2 YYREEE (reference sequence). CDR3 length: 17 residues. The ends lost 4 bases at V and 3 bases at J; junction bases unmatched: 13. CDR3 in DNA: TGTGCCAGCAGCAACCACCCTAGCGGGGGCGTGATCTACGAGCAGTACGTC. This codes for CASSNHPSGGVIYEQYV.

In DNA form, the CDR3 reads TGTGCCAGCAGCTTAGGACCCCAAAACATTCAGTACTTC. Its translation is CASSLGPQNIQYF. The genes are TRBV11-3 and TRBJ2-4; D is undetermined. Trimming took off 1 base at V and 5 bases at J, with 6 bases between the two ends. The CDR3 sequence is 13 residues long. Germline-derived CDR1 and CDR2 are SGHNT and YENEEA.

The chain combines TRBV29-1 with TRBJ1-1; D not resolved. Germline CDR1 and CDR2: SQVTM and ANQGSEA. V was clipped by 3 bases and J by 1 base, with 18 bases between them. CDR3 size: 16 residues. CDR3 in DNA: TGCAGCGTTGATGTGACGGCCGTGGTCGGGAACACTGAAGCTTTCTTT. Translating it yields CSVDVTAVVGNTEAFF.

This clonotype appeared a few times. The J gene is TRBJ1-4, the V gene TRBV4-3; the match to TRBD1 covers 7 bases. Germline-derived CDR1 and CDR2 are LGHNA and YSLEER. Trimming at V came to 0 bases and at J to 8 bases, leaving 6 bases not matched to a gene. This CDR3 contains 15 residues. CDR3 DNA: TGCGCCAGCAGCCAAGACGCAGGGGGTTGGGAAAAACTGTTTTTT. Protein: CASSQDAGGWEKLFF.

The chain links TRBV5-1 to TRBJ2-1; 7 positions match TRBD1. CDR1 SGHRS and CDR2 YFSETQ come from the germline V gene. CDR3 length: 16 amino acids. After removal of 0 bases from V and 7 bases from J, the junction contained 10 bases not matched to a gene. The CDR3 coding sequence is TGCGCCAGCAGCTTGGCAATCACAGGGGCGGATAATGAGCAGTTCTTC. As protein: CASSLAITGADNEQFF.